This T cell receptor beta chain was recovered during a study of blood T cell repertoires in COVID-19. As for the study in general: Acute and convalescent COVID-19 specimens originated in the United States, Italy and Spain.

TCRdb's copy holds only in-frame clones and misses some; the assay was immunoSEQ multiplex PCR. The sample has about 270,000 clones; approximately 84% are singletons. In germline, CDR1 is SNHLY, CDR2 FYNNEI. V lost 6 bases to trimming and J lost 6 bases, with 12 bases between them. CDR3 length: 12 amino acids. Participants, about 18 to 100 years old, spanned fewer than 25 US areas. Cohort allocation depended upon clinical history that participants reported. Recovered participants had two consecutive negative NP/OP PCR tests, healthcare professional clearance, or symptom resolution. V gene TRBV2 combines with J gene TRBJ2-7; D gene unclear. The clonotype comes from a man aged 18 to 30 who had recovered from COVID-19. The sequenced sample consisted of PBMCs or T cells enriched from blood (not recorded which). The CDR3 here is CASRAEAREQYF. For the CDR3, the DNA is TGTGCCAGCAGGGCCGAGGCGCGCGAGCAGTACTTC.